This TCR beta chain was retrieved from a study of blood T cell repertoires in COVID-19. Study summary: The origin of the acute and convalescent COVID-19 samples was the United States, Italy and Spain.

The assay was immunoSEQ multiplex PCR, and TCRdb's table has in-frame clones only and misses some. The table has approximately 150,000 clones, roughly nine tenths seen once. This CDR3 has 14 amino acids. V dropped 2 bases and J dropped 0 bases, with 8 bases sitting between them. Germline V gene sequence: CDR1 SEHNR, CDR2 FQNEAQ (reference sequence). Sample: peripheral blood. This clonotype was obtained from a man aged 55-75 years with active or convalescent COVID-19. The genes are TRBV7-9 and TRBJ2-7; no firm D call. The chain's CDR3 is CASSLPQSSYEQYF. DNA of the CDR3: TGTGCCAGCAGCTTACCACAAAGCTCCTACGAGCAGTACTTC. The complete variable domain, with remaining parts taken from reference TRBV7-9 and TRBJ2-7, reads DTGVSQNPRHKITKRGQNVTFRCDPISEHNRLYWYRQTLGQGPEFLTYFQNEAQLEKSRLLSDRFSAERPKGSFSTLEIQRTEQGDSAMYLCASSLPQSSYEQYFGPGTRLTVT.